These 17 T cell receptor beta chains were all obtained from the same sample, sequenced in a study of blood T cells in healthy people across ages. A second PCR, run for roughly 7 to 12 cycles, used a sample-barcoded 5' primer plus a J-beta primer mix. From the 5' RACE reads, TCRdb called clonotypes with MiXCR, one entry per CDR3 protein. This repertoire shows about 620,000 distinct CDR3 sequences, 20% to 25% found once; its top ten account for roughly 3.4%. Sample: blood. Every receptor here comes from a man between 65 and 85 years old in good health.

In this sample, this clonotype turned up a few times. V is TRBV11-2 and J is TRBJ2-5, with 10 bases fitting TRBD2. The last part of the DNA fits TRBJ2-1 better; the J call may be wrong. The CDR3 length is 16 residues. Germline V gene data show CDR1 as SGHAT and CDR2 as FQNNGV. The CDR3 region is CASSLGLRLAGNEQFF. In DNA form, the CDR3 reads TGTGCCAGCAGCTTGGGGTTAAGACTAGCGGGTAATGAGCAGTTCTTC.

This chain links TRBV9 with TRBJ2-1; 8 bases are a match to TRBD2. The CDR3 is 15 residues long. V shed 0 bases and J 9 bases; nucleotides not matched to a gene: 8. Germline lookup yields CDR1 SGDLS and CDR2 YYNGEE. The CDR3 DNA is TGTGCCAGCAGCGTAGTGGCAACTAGCGGAGGTGAGCAGTTCTTC. Protein sequence: CASSVVATSGGEQFF.

A single count supports this clonotype. J is TRBJ2-1 and V is TRBV9, with 9 bases identical to TRBD2. From germline, CDR1 is SGDLS and CDR2 YYNGEE. The CDR3 loop spans 16 amino acids. V lost 2 bases, J lost 6 bases, and 9 bases stayed unmatched. CDR3 nucleotide sequence: TGTGCCAGCAGCGTTGGGCCGGGACTAGCTTCCAATGAGCAGTTCTTC. Amino acids: CASSVGPGLASNEQFF.

A few counts support this clonotype. Relative to the germline gene, one junction end is altered; a read error may explain this. The gene calls are TRBV25-1 and TRBJ2-1; TRBD1 aligns across 8 bases. Germline V gives CDR1 MGHDK, CDR2 SYGVNS. This CDR3 has 16 amino acids. The CDR3 DNA sequence: TGCGCCAGCAGCGCCAAGGACAGGGAAATCTACAATGAGCAGTTCTTC. Protein product: CASSAKDREIYNEQFF. The complete variable domain, with remaining parts taken from reference TRBV25-1 and TRBJ2-1, reads EADIYQTPRYLVIGTGKKITLECSQTMGHDKMYWYQQDPGMELHLIHYSYGVNSTEKGDLSSESTVSRIRTEHFPLTLESARPSHTSQYLCASSAKDREIYNEQFFGPGTRLTVL.

This clonotype is a singleton in its sample. The chain uses TRBV20-1 and TRBJ1-5; 8 bases align to TRBD1. The CDR3 is 14 amino acids. V shed 6 bases and J 2 bases; nucleotides not matched to a gene: 6. From germline, CDR1 is DFQATT and CDR2 SNEGSKA (reference sequence). In DNA form, the CDR3 reads TGCAGTGCCCTTGAGGGACAGGGCAATCAGCCCCAGCATTTT. Translated, it gives CSALEGQGNQPQHF.

This clonotype showed up many times. The chain joins TRBV5-6 to TRBJ2-1; D is unresolved. V shed 0 bases and J shed 10 bases, with 5 bases lying between them. The CDR3 is 11 residues long. Germline V gene data show CDR1 as SGHDT and CDR2 as YYEEEE. DNA for the CDR3: TGTGCCAGCAGCTTGGTGGGAGAGCAGTTCTTC. This sequence encodes CASSLVGEQFF. The full variable domain, with the rest looked up from reference TRBV5-6 and TRBJ2-1, is DAGVTQSPTHLIKTRGQQVTLRCSPKSGHDTVSWYQQALGQGPQFIFQYYEEEERQRGNFPDRFSGHQFPNYSSELNVNALLLGDSALYLCASSLVGEQFFGPGTRLTVL.

In this sample, this clonotype turned up a few times. The J gene is TRBJ2-2, the V gene TRBV6-5, with 10 bases that match TRBD1. V dropped 5 bases and J dropped 8; count of bases not matched to a gene: 5. This CDR3 spans 14 amino acids. CDR1 is MNHEY, CDR2 SVGAGI, per germline. The CDR3 coding sequence is TGTGCCAGCAGTCGACAGGGGGCTCGGGGGGAGCTGTTTTTT. Its translation: CASSRQGARGELFF.

The rearrangement joins TRBV7-2 to TRBJ2-4; 8 nucleotides agree with TRBD2. CDR1 and CDR2 (germline): SGHTA, FQGNSA. There are 15 residues in the CDR3. Germline trimming cut 3 bases from V and 2 bases from J; bases unmatched to any gene: 3. The CDR3 is CASSFSGRSKNIQYF. In DNA, the CDR3 is TGTGCCAGCAGCTTCAGCGGGAGATCCAAAAACATTCAGTACTTC.

Many counts were recorded for this clonotype. The chain employs TRBV20-1 and TRBJ2-5; 7 nucleotides line up with TRBD2. This CDR3 spans 16 amino acids. CDR1 is DFQATT, CDR2 SNEGSKA, per germline (reference sequence). V lost 3 bases to trimming and J lost 4 bases; unmatched junction nucleotides: 14. CDR3 in amino acids: CSASSLPTSYTETQYF. The CDR3 coding sequence is TGCAGTGCTAGCTCGCTCCCGACTAGCTATACAGAGACCCAGTACTTC.

V and J are TRBV25-1 and TRBJ2-5; 8 bases align to TRBD2. Germline V gene data show CDR1 as MGHDK and CDR2 as SYGVNS. The CDR3 consists of 15 residues. V lost 3 bases, J lost 0 bases, and 3 bases stayed unmatched. Written as DNA, the CDR3 is TGTGCCAGCAGTGACCTACTAGCGGACCAAGAGACCCAGTACTTC. Its protein is CASSDLLADQETQYF.

Concerning this clonotype: This CDR3 is missing its conserved last phenylalanine or tryptophan, likely due to a read error. The rearrangement links TRBV3-1 to TRBJ2-4, with TRBD2 identical over 9 bases. The CDR3 spans 21 residues. Germline-derived CDR1 and CDR2 are LGHDT and YNNKEL (reference sequence). J lost 0 bases, V lost 0 bases, and 15 bases had no gene match. Here the CDR3 DNA reads TGTGCCAGCAGCCAAGAGCTAGCGGGAACATATGCGGATATAGCCAAAAACATTCAGTACTCC. Its translation: CASSQELAGTYADIAKNIQYS.

This sequence joins TRBV6-5 and TRBJ1-3, with D tentatively TRBD1 (6 bases). V was shortened by 6 bases and J by 7 bases, with 19 bases between the two germline ends. CDR3 length: 15 amino acids. Germline V CDR1 and CDR2: MNHEY, SVGAGI. The CDR3 here is CASRRGGGDGNTIYF. CDR3 bases: TGTGCCAGCAGACGGGGCGGGGGCGATGGGAACACCATATATTTT.

In this sample, this clonotype turned up many times. This chain joins TRBV4-1 and TRBJ1-2, with unresolved D. Germline-derived CDR1 and CDR2 are MGHRA and YSYEKL. This CDR3 has 12 amino acids. V gave up 0 bases and J gave up 8 bases, with 7 bases separating them. CDR3 nucleotide sequence: TGCGCCAGCAGCCAAGATAATGTCGGCTACACCTTC. It specifies CASSQDNVGYTF.

Worth noting for this clonotype: Since a much larger clone is just one base distant, this may be a read error. This chain uses TRBV7-9 with TRBJ2-7, with TRBD2 as a possible D gene (6 bases). V was shortened by 5 bases and J by 3 bases, with 26 bases between the two germline ends. The CDR3 consists of 18 residues. The germline V gene has CDR1 SEHNR and CDR2 FQNEAQ (reference sequence). The CDR3 DNA reads TGTGCCAGCAGCCATACAATGGGGACTGGCGGGACTTACTACGAGCAGTACTTC. Translating it yields CASSHTMGTGGTYYEQYF. The full variable domain, its missing parts supplied by reference TRBV7-9 and TRBJ2-7, is DTGVSQNPRHKITKRGQNVTFRCDPISEHNRLYWYRQTLGQGPEFLTYFQNEAQLEKSRLLSDRFSAERPKGSFSTLEIQRTEQGDSAMYLCASSHTMGTGGTYYEQYFGPGTRLTVT.

The CDR3 DNA follows: TGTGCCAGCAGCTATACGGGAGCGAACACAGATACGCAGTATTTT. Amino acids: CASSYTGANTDTQYF. The genes are TRBV7-3 and TRBJ2-3; D is perhaps TRBD2 (6 bases). This CDR3 is 15 amino acids long. The V gene's germline CDR1 is SGHTA and CDR2 FQGTGA. The ends were cut back, 4 bases at V and 2 bases at J, with 13 bases in the middle.

With respect to this clonotype: An end of the junction differs from the germline gene, which may be a read error. This chain uses TRBV11-2 with TRBJ2-5; D is undetermined. Gene TRBJ2-1 matches the end of the DNA better, so the J call may be wrong. The V gene's germline CDR1 is SGHAT and CDR2 FQNNGV. This CDR3 is 12 amino acids long. In DNA, the CDR3 is TGTGCCGGCAGCCGTGGGGTCAATGAGCAGTTCTTC. Translating it yields CAGSRGVNEQFF.

This clonotype was counted between two and nine times. The CDR3 protein is CASSLDIFRQFF. For the CDR3, the DNA is TGTGCCAGCAGTTTAGATATTTTTCGGCAGTTCTTC. The J gene is TRBJ2-1, the V gene TRBV12-3 or TRBV12-4; D uncertain. V dropped 1 base and J dropped 12 bases, with 10 bases sitting between them. This CDR3 is 12 amino acids long.